This T cell receptor beta chain was recorded in a study of T cells in Graves' hyperthyroidism and ophthalmopathy. Overall study findings and caveats: In blood, most of the thyroid clonotypes expanded above 0.001 were also present. Using 13 V-J features, a model discriminated ophthalmopathy from stable hyperthyroidism.

What was amplified from RNA transcripts were TCR beta CDR3 regions. The HTBI set primed first-round TCR CDR3 RT-PCR. TCRdb re-called the multiplex PCR reads with MiXCR, one entry per CDR3 protein. Among 500,000 to 800,000 distinct CDR3 sequences listed, 45% were seen once. The CDR3 contains 15 residues. Germline lookup yields CDR1 SEHNR and CDR2 FQNEAQ (reference sequence). V was shortened by 1 base and J by 0 bases, with 9 bases between the two germline ends. Uncontrolled infection, other autoimmune disease, pregnancy or lactation excluded patients. Each diagnosis was grounded in clinical symptoms, serum thyroxine and TRAb, thyroid ultrasound, and orbital computed tomography. This clonotype was seen many times. Its matching antigen is unknown.

Material: peripheral blood or thyroid tissue (not recorded which). The receptor was isolated from an adult man with Graves' disease, either hyperthyroidism or ophthalmopathy (not recorded which). The V gene is TRBV7-9, the J gene TRBJ2-5; D unresolved. CDR3 sequence (DNA): TGTGCCAGCAGCTTAGAACGGACCTACCAAGAGACCCAGTACTTC. As protein: CASSLERTYQETQYF. Together with reference TRBV7-9 and TRBJ2-5, the CDR3 gives the full variable domain: DTGVSQNPRHKITKRGQNVTFRCDPISEHNRLYWYRQTLGQGPEFLTYFQNEAQLEKSRLLSDRFSAERPKGSFSTLEIQRTEQGDSAMYLCASSLERTYQETQYFGPGTRLLVL.